The 27 T cell receptor beta chains reported below all come from one sample, sequenced in a study of OX40 agonist ivuxolimab in advanced cancers. The protocol was immunoSEQ multiplex PCR, while the TCRdb copy is restricted to in-frame clones and leaves out a portion. This repertoire shows around 23,000 clones, about four fifths found once; its top ten account for nearly 35%. The sequencing here drew on CD4+ or CD8+ T cells sorted from blood, taken in a trial of the OX40 agonist ivuxolimab. The receptors stem from an adult with an advanced solid tumor such as melanoma, head and neck, liver or kidney cancer.

The chain has TRBV5-8 and TRBJ2-7; 10 bases are a match to TRBD1. Germline V gene sequence: CDR1 SGHTS, CDR2 YDEGEE. The CDR3 extends over 15 amino acids. J was trimmed by 0 bases and V by 3 bases; bases with no gene match: 3. The CDR3 sequence is CASSSRTGGSYEQYF. The CDR3 region has the DNA TGTGCCAGCAGCTCCCGGACAGGGGGCTCCTACGAGCAGTACTTC.

The V gene is TRBV6-5, the J gene TRBJ2-5; 9 bases match TRBD1. Germline assignment: CDR1 MNHEY and CDR2 SVGAGI. There are 16 residues in the CDR3. V was clipped by 2 bases and J by 3 bases; unmatched bases: 7. In nucleotides, the CDR3 is TGTGCCAGCAGTTACGTTCCGGGACAGGGCGAAGAGACCCAGTACTTC. This translates into CASSYVPGQGEETQYF.

In its sample, this clone was seen once. The gene calls are TRBV15 and TRBJ2-5; TRBD1 aligns across 9 bases. Germline trimming cut 5 bases from V and 2 bases from J; bases unmatched to any gene: 9. CDR3 size: 16 residues. Germline-derived CDR1 and CDR2 are LNHNV and YYDKDF (reference sequence). The CDR3: CATSVTSGTGQETQYF. Written as DNA, the CDR3 is TGTGCCACCAGCGTAACTTCCGGGACAGGGCAAGAGACCCAGTACTTC.

In this sample, this clone turned up once. The rearrangement links TRBV19 to TRBJ1-5; D call uncertain. The length of the CDR3 is 16 residues. Germline V gene data show CDR1 as LNHDA and CDR2 as SQIVND (reference sequence). Trimming took 0 bases from V and 3 from J, leaving 12 bases between them. CDR3 nucleotides: TGTGCCAGTAGTATAGATTTTGGCAGCCTCAATCAGCCCCAGCATTTT. This translates into CASSIDFGSLNQPQHF.

The genes are TRBV28 and TRBJ1-1; D is ambiguous. V lost 1 base, J lost 0 bases, and 3 bases lay in between. CDR1 MDHEN and CDR2 SYDVKM come from the germline V gene. This CDR3 has 13 amino acids. The CDR3 is CASSLSVNTEAFF. The CDR3 DNA reads as TGTGCCAGCAGTTTATCAGTGAACACTGAAGCTTTCTTT. Filled out from reference TRBV28 and TRBJ1-1, the complete variable domain reads DVKVTQSSRYLVKRTGEKVFLECVQDMDHENMFWYRQDPGLGLRLIYFSYDVKMKEKGDIPEGYSVSREKKERFSLILESASTNQTSMYLCASSLSVNTEAFFGQGTRLTVV.

V usage is TRBV6-1 and J usage is TRBJ1-1; possibly TRBD1 for D (5 bases). Looked up from germline, CDR1 is MNHNS and CDR2 is SASEGT. The V gene lost 5 bases and the J gene lost 5 bases, with 9 bases spanning the gap. The CDR3 has 12 amino acids. The CDR3 region has the DNA TGTGCCAGCAGTACTGGGGGGACTGAAGCTTTCTTT. Translated: CASSTGGTEAFF.

The V and J genes are TRBV18 and TRBJ2-1; possibly TRBD2 for D (6 bases). V lost 1 base, J lost 5 bases, and 9 bases lay in between. Germline V gives CDR1 KGHSH, CDR2 LQKENI. The CDR3 loop spans 14 amino acids. The CDR3 nucleotides read TGTGCCAGCTCACCACTTTCGGGGGACAATGAGCAGTTCTTC. It yields the protein CASSPLSGDNEQFF.

V gene TRBV7-7 combines with J gene TRBJ2-1; no reliable D call. The CDR3 spans 16 residues. CDR1 and CDR2 from the germline V gene are SSHAT and FNYEAQ (reference sequence). The CDR3 sequence: CASSPMELGLYNEQFF. The CDR3 nucleotides are TGTGCTAGTTCCCCCATGGAGCTCGGGCTTTACAATGAGCAGTTCTTC.

The rearrangement uses TRBV28 and TRBJ2-7, with no clear D. Trimming removed 2 bases from V and 3 bases from J, with 5 bases in between. Germline CDR1 reads MDHEN; CDR2 reads SYDVKM. This CDR3 spans 12 amino acids. CDR3 coding DNA: TGTGCCAGCAGTTTAATCGACTACGAGCAGTACTTC. This sequence encodes CASSLIDYEQYF.

The V call is TRBV30, the J call TRBJ2-2; unclear D gene. The V end lost 0 bases, the J end lost 3 bases, and 5 bases lay between the germline ends. In germline, CDR1 is GTSNPN, CDR2 SVGIG (reference sequence). The CDR3 is 13 amino acids. The CDR3 here is CAWSVLDTGELFF. DNA for the CDR3: TGTGCCTGGAGTGTATTGGACACCGGGGAGCTGTTTTTT.

The chain joins TRBV9 to TRBJ1-2; 7 nucleotides align to TRBD1. The V segment lost 4 bases and the J segment 4 bases; nucleotides outside the gene matches: 22. Germline V lookup: CDR1 SGDLS, CDR2 YYNGEE. The CDR3 has 19 amino acids. CDR3 nucleotide sequence: TGTGCCAGCAGCTCCCATCAGGGGGGGACAGCTGCCCCCGTCTATGGCTACACCTTC. Translating gives CASSSHQGGTAAPVYGYTF.

This rearrangement joins TRBV7-6 to TRBJ2-5, with a weak D call TRBD2 (6 bases). Trimming cost V 4 bases and J 5 bases, with 32 bases left between them. Germline CDR1 reads SGHVS; CDR2 reads FNYEAQ. The CDR3 covers 20 residues. The CDR3 DNA reads TGTGCCAGCAGCTCCCCGACTCGGGAGCCGTCAAGGGTACTATGGGAGACCCAGTACTTC. Protein product: CASSSPTREPSRVLWETQYF.

The table lists this clone with a count of one. Written as DNA, the CDR3 is TGTGCCAGCAGCCAAATAGCGGGAGATCTGGCCGAGCAGTACTTC. Protein: CASSQIAGDLAEQYF. The rearrangement uses TRBV14 and TRBJ2-7; 9 bases are shared with TRBD2. Germline CDR1 reads SGHDN; CDR2 reads FVKESK. Trimming removed 2 bases from V and 6 bases from J; junction bases left unmatched: 8. This CDR3 contains 15 residues.

CDR3: CASSGYTGELFF. In DNA, the CDR3 is TGTGCCAGTAGTGGATACACCGGGGAGCTGTTTTTT. The genes are TRBV19 and TRBJ2-2; D gene unclear. Trimming removed 5 bases from V and 3 bases from J, with 4 bases in between. The germline V gene encodes CDR1 LNHDA and CDR2 SQIVND (reference sequence). The CDR3 sequence is 12 residues long.

The genes are TRBV28 and TRBJ1-1; D unclear. The CDR3 consists of 11 residues. Germline assignment: CDR1 MDHEN and CDR2 SYDVKM. The V end was cut by 4 bases, the J end by 8 bases, with 8 bases between. CDR3 nucleotides: TGTGCCAGCAGTTGGTCGGGCGAAGCTTTCTTT. Amino acid sequence: CASSWSGEAFF. The full variable domain, its missing parts supplied by reference TRBV28 and TRBJ1-1, is DVKVTQSSRYLVKRTGEKVFLECVQDMDHENMFWYRQDPGLGLRLIYFSYDVKMKEKGDIPEGYSVSREKKERFSLILESASTNQTSMYLCASSWSGEAFFGQGTRLTVV.

This clone appeared a few times. The V call is TRBV2, the J call TRBJ1-5; D remains ambiguous. The germline V gene has CDR1 SNHLY and CDR2 FYNNEI. V lost 8 bases and J 3 bases, leaving 5 bases between the germline ends. CDR3 length: 11 residues. The CDR3 reads CASGDNQPQHF. The CDR3 bases are TGTGCCAGCGGGGACAATCAGCCCCAGCATTTT.

The genes are TRBV6-1 and TRBJ2-1; D gene ambiguous. V was clipped by 4 bases and J by 0 bases, with 10 bases between them. The CDR3 loop spans 15 amino acids. CDR1 MNHNS and CDR2 SASEGT come from the germline V gene. In nucleotides, the CDR3 is TGTGCCAGCAGTGCCTCCGAGACCTCCTACAATGAGCAGTTCTTC. It encodes CASSASETSYNEQFF.

The V gene is TRBV4-1, the J gene TRBJ1-5; TRBD1 is a possible D gene (5 bases). The CDR3 length is 17 residues. Germline V gene data show CDR1 as MGHRA and CDR2 as YSYEKL. Trimming removed 4 bases from V and 0 bases from J, with 16 bases in between. CDR3 DNA: TGCGCCAGCAGCCCGAGCTCCGGGACTTATAGCAATCAGCCCCAGCATTTT. Its translation is CASSPSSGTYSNQPQHF.

The genes are TRBV2 and TRBJ2-5; D possibly corresponds to TRBD2 (6 bases). V was trimmed by 3 bases and J by 2 bases, leaving 16 bases between them. This CDR3 contains 16 residues. The V gene's germline CDR1 is SNHLY and CDR2 FYNNEI. The CDR3 loop reads CASSDLEGTGQETQYF. The CDR3, as DNA: TGTGCCAGCAGTGATTTGGAGGGGACCGGGCAAGAGACCCAGTACTTC. The complete variable domain, with remaining parts taken from reference TRBV2 and TRBJ2-5, reads EPEVTQTPSHQVTQMGQEVILRCVPISNHLYFYWYRQILGQKVEFLVSFYNNEISEKSEIFDDQFSVERPDGSNFTLKIRSTKLEDSAMYFCASSDLEGTGQETQYFGPGTRLLVL.

The chain couples TRBV6-1 to TRBJ2-1, with 8 nucleotides matching TRBD2. V trimming: 6 bases; J trimming: 4 bases; junction bases outside the gene matches: 8. CDR3 length: 15 amino acids. The germline V gene encodes CDR1 MNHNS and CDR2 SASEGT. CDR3 DNA sequence: TGTGCCAGCAGGATACTAGCGGAGAAATACAATGAGCAGTTCTTC. Translating it yields CASRILAEKYNEQFF.

This rearrangement joins TRBV28 to TRBJ2-5; possibly TRBD1 for D (6 bases). The assigned J gene may be wrong: the sequence end matches TRBJ2-7 better. CDR1 and CDR2 (germline): MDHEN, SYDVKM. CDR3 size: 15 residues. CDR3 amino acids: CASSSTPSRGYEQYF. The CDR3 bases are TGTGCCAGCAGTTCTACCCCCAGCAGGGGTTACGAGCAGTACTTC.

The rearrangement joins TRBV9 to TRBJ2-7, with 7 positions matching TRBD1. Germline V gives CDR1 SGDLS, CDR2 YYNGEE. This CDR3 has 15 amino acids. Germline trimming cut 4 bases from V and 0 bases from J; bases unmatched to any gene: 7. The CDR3 sequence: CASSKTGAHSYEQYF. As DNA, the CDR3 is TGTGCCAGCAGCAAAACAGGGGCACACTCCTACGAGCAGTACTTC.

The chain has TRBV9 and TRBJ1-2; 7 bases agree with TRBD1. The length of the CDR3 is 16 residues. Germline trimming cut 2 bases from V and 0 bases from J; bases unmatched to any gene: 7. Germline CDR1 and CDR2: SGDLS and YYNGEE. The CDR3, as DNA: TGTGCCAGCAGCGTGGGACAGACCAAGACTAACTATGGCTACACCTTC. Amino acids: CASSVGQTKTNYGYTF.

The chain recombines TRBV28 with TRBJ2-7; D is ambiguous. Trimming pared 6 bases from V and 3 bases from J, leaving 6 bases between. Germline V lookup: CDR1 MDHEN, CDR2 SYDVKM. The length of the CDR3 is 11 residues. The CDR3 loop is CASSPDYEQYF. CDR3 nucleotides: TGTGCCAGCAGCCCCGACTACGAGCAGTACTTC.

For this clone: This likely came from a read error, as a far larger clone is one base away. The rearrangement uses TRBV4-1 and TRBJ2-7; D not certain. V was shortened by 0 bases and J by 0 bases, with 0 bases between the two germline ends. Germline CDR1 MGHRA, CDR2 YSYEKL. CDR3 length: 12 amino acids. The CDR3 DNA reads as TGCGCCAGCAGCCAAGACTCCTACGAGCAGTACTTC. This translates into CASSQDSYEQYF.

V and J are TRBV2 and TRBJ2-3; TRBD1 matches at 7 bases. CDR3 size: 16 residues. V lost 6 bases to trimming and J lost 2 bases; unmatched junction nucleotides: 11. Germline lookup yields CDR1 SNHLY and CDR2 FYNNEI. CDR3 sequence (DNA): TGTGCCAGCAGCCTACCCCGACAGGGCCTCACAGATACGCAGTATTTT. Translation: CASSLPRQGLTDTQYF.

The chain has TRBV5-1 and TRBJ1-2, with 9 bases identical to TRBD1. The germline CDR1 and CDR2 sequences are SGHRS and YFSETQ. V was pared by 4 bases and J by 4 bases, with 11 bases of the junction left unmatched. This CDR3 contains 16 residues. The CDR3 DNA sequence: TGCGCCAGCAGCGAGGGACAGGGTCCCGGCATCTATGGCTACACCTTC. Translating it yields CASSEGQGPGIYGYTF. Variable domain in full (rest from reference TRBV5-1 and TRBJ1-2): KAGVTQTPRYLIKTRGQQVTLSCSPISGHRSVSWYQQTPGQGLQFLFEYFSETQRNKGNFPGRFSGRQFSNSRSEMNVSTLELGDSALYLCASSEGQGPGIYGYTFGSGTRLTVV.